This TCR beta chain stems from a study of T-cell memory formation after mild COVID-19. General study findings and limits: Mainly in CM and EM were contracting CD4+ clones; CD8+ were in EMRA. Pre-infection memory held some responding clones, suggesting pre-existing cross-reactive T cells responded. SARS-CoV-2 specificity of second-wave clones peaking day 37 was unconfirmed.

There are a few counts of this clonotype. The antigen is not known. Germline loops: CDR1 LGHNA, CDR2 YNFKEQ. The CDR3 totals 13 residues. V lost 3 bases to trimming and J lost 13 bases; unmatched junction nucleotides: 7. After 5'RACE with constant-segment primers, TCR alpha and TCR beta cDNA libraries carrying sample barcodes and UMIs were obtained. Each CDR3 protein is one row after TCRdb ran MiXCR on the 5' RACE reads. The sample carries about half a million distinct CDR3 sequences, about 18% recorded once. The rearrangement links TRBV4-2 to TRBJ2-4; 9 bases agree with TRBD1. Sequencing used PBMCs or a T cell subset sorted from them (not recorded which). The clonotype originates from an adult woman who had mild COVID-19 (a few samples of this study predate the infection). Cell type and time point are not known. CDR3 residues: CASSQDRGRLQYF. The CDR3 coding sequence is TGTGCCAGCAGCCAGGACAGGGGTAGGTTGCAGTACTTC.